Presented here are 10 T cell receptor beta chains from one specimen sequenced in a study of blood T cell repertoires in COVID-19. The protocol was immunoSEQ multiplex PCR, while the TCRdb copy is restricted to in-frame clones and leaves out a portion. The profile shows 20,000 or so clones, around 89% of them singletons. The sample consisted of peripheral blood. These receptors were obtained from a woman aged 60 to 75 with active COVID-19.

For the CDR3, the DNA is TGTGCCAGTAGTATAGATCTGGGCAGGGGGCATCAGCCCCAGCATTTT. It yields the protein CASSIDLGRGHQPQHF. The chain has TRBV19 and TRBJ1-5; 8 bases match TRBD1. The CDR3 sequence is 16 residues long. V trimming: 0 bases; J trimming: 5 bases; junction bases outside the gene matches: 6. CDR1 and CDR2 from the germline V gene are LNHDA and SQIVND (reference sequence).

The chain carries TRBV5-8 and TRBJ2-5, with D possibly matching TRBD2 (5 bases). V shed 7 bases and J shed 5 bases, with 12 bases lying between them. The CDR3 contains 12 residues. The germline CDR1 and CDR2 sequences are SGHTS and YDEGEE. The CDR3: CASGRTWETQYF. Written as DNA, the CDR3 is TGTGCCAGCGGACGGACTTGGGAGACCCAGTACTTC.

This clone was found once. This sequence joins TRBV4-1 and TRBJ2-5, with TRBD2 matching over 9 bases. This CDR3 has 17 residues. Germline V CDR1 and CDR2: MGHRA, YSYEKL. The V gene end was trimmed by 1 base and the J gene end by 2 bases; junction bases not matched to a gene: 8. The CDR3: CASSQALMTSGQETQYF. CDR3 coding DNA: TGCGCCAGCAGCCAAGCCCTGATGACTAGCGGTCAAGAGACCCAGTACTTC.

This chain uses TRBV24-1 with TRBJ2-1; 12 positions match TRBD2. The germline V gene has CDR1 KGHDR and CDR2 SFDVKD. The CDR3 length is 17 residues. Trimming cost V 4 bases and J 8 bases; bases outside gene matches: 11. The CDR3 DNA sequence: TGTGCCACCAGTGACCCTACACTAGCGGGGGGCCGGGATGAGCAGTTCTTC. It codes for CATSDPTLAGGRDEQFF.

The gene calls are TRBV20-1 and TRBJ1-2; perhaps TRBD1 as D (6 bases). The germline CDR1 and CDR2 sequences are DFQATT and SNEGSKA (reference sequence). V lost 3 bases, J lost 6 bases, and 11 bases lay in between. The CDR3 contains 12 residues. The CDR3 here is CSASTGLHGYTF. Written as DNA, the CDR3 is TGCAGTGCTAGTACAGGGCTGCATGGCTACACCTTC.

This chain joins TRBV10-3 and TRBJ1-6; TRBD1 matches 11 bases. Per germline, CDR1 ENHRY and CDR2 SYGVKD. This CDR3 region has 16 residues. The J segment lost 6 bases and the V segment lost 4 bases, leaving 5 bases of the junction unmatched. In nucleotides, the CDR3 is TGTGCCATCAGTGGTGCGGACAGGGGGCCTAATTCACCCCTCCACTTT. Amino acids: CAISGADRGPNSPLHF.

Written as DNA, the CDR3 is TGTGCCAGCAGCTTGGGGGCCAGGGAGGAGGGCTATGGCTACACCTTC. Residues: CASSLGAREEGYGYTF. The rearrangement links TRBV5-4 to TRBJ1-2; TRBD1 is a possible D gene (5 bases). The CDR3 loop spans 16 amino acids. Per germline, CDR1 SGHNT and CDR2 YYREEE (reference sequence). The germline V and J ends were trimmed by 0 bases and 4 bases, with 16 bases remaining between them.

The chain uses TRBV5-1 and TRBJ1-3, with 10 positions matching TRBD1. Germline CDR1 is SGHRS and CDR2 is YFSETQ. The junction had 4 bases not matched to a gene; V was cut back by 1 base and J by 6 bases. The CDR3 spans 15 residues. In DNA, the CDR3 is TGCGCCAGCAGCTTGAAGACAGGGGGCCAAAACACCATATATTTT. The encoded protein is CASSLKTGGQNTIYF. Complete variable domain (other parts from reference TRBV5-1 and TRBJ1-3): KAGVTQTPRYLIKTRGQQVTLSCSPISGHRSVSWYQQTPGQGLQFLFEYFSETQRNKGNFPGRFSGRQFSNSRSEMNVSTLELGDSALYLCASSLKTGGQNTIYFGEGSWLTVV.

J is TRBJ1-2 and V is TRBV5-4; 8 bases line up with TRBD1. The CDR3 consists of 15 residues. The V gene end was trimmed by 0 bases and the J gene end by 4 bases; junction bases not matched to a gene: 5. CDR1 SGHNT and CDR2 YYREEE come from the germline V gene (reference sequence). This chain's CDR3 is CASSLGQGAIYGYTF. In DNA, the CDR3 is TGTGCCAGCAGCTTGGGGCAGGGGGCGATCTATGGCTACACCTTC.

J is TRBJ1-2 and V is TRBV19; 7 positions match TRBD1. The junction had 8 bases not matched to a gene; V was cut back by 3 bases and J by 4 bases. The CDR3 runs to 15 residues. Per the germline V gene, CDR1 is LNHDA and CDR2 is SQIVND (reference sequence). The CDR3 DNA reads TGTGCCAGTAGTATGGGGACAGCAAGATCCTATGGCTACACCTTC. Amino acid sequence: CASSMGTARSYGYTF.